These 2 T cell receptor beta chains were sequenced from one sample in a study of blood T cell repertoires in COVID-19. Here immunoSEQ multiplex PCR was the method, and the copy in TCRdb shows in-frame clones only, minus some. The repertoire consists of around 30,000 clones, with approximately 84% occurring once and the leading ten covering roughly 43%. The specimen sequenced was peripheral blood. The receptors originated from a woman older than 75 with acute or convalescent COVID-19.

This clone turned up a few times. The V and J genes are TRBV19 and TRBJ1-2; 12 nucleotides align to TRBD1. Germline lookup yields CDR1 LNHDA and CDR2 SQIVND (reference sequence). V dropped 7 bases and J dropped 8; count of bases not matched to a gene: 5. The CDR3 is 13 residues long. The CDR3 DNA reads as TGTGCCAGTACCCGGGACAGGGGGCTCGGCTACACCTTC. Translating it yields CASTRDRGLGYTF.

This sequence joins TRBV27 and TRBJ1-2; 9 bases line up with TRBD1. The germline gives CDR1 MNHEY, CDR2 SMNVEV (reference sequence). CDR3 length equals 14 residues. Germline trimming cut 3 bases from V and 8 bases from J; bases unmatched to any gene: 7. The CDR3 region is CASSLTGGSGGYTF. CDR3 nucleotide sequence: TGTGCCAGCAGTTTGACAGGGGGGTCGGGGGGCTACACCTTC.